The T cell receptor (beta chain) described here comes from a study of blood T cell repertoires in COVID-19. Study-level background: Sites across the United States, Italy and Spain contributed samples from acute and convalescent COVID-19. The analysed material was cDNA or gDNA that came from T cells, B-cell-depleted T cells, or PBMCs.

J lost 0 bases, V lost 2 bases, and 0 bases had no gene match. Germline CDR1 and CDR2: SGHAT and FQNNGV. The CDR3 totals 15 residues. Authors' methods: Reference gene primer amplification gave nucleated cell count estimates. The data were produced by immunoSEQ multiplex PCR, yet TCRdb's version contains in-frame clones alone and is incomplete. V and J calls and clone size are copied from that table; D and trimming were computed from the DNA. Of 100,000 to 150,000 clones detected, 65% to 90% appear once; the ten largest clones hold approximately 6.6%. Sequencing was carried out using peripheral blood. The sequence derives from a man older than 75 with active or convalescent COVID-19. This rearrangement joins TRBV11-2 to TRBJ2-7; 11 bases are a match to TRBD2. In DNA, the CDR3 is TGTGCCAGCAGCTTAACTAGCGGGAGCTCCTACGAGCAGTACTTC. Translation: CASSLTSGSSYEQYF.